These T cell receptor beta chains were read from a single sample in a study of tumor-infiltrating lymphocytes in localized non-small cell lung cancer. The table came from immunoSEQ multiplex PCR; TCRdb's copy has only in-frame clones and leaves some out. This sample has around 5,300 clones, with 66% found just once. Sequenced sample: uninvolved lung tissue not adjacent to the tumor. Source of these receptors: a human donor with non-small cell lung cancer. CDR3s include the opening cysteine and the closing phenylalanine or tryptophan.

TRBJ2-7	TRBV4-1	CASSRGLAESYEQYF
TRBJ1-2	TRBV7-9	CASSPGSLGYTF
TRBJ1-1	TRBV25-1	CASSDGTTGDTEAFF
TRBJ2-1	TRBV14	CASSRRTSSYNEQFF
TRBJ2-1	TRBV30	CASLAEFNEQFF
TRBJ1-2	TRBV27	CASSKQGDYGYTF
TRBJ2-7	TRBV2	CASSEEEASGSYEQYF
TRBJ2-1	TRBV19	CASSISGSLTYNEQFF
TRBJ2-1	TRBV7-7	CASSLAGGHHEQFF
TRBJ2-7	TRBV10-1	CASSLDGTYEQYF
TRBJ2-3	TRBV6-1	CASSEVGDADTQYF